This TCR beta chain was found in a study of cytomegalovirus exposure and HLA in healthy donors. Findings and caveats of the study: Most CMV-associated TCR beta chains were later found to appear HLA-restricted. DRB1 showed the most TCR associations and HLA-C the fewest in a later analysis, as rates varied by HLA locus.

With regard to this clone: The target antigen is unknown.

PCR employed 60 Vbeta and 13 Jbeta primers. Here immunoSEQ multiplex PCR was the method, and the copy in TCRdb shows in-frame clones only, minus some. The sample has 95,000 to 100,000 clones, 65% to 80% seen once. Sequenced sample: PBMCs. The source of this sequence is a man aged 35-49 years in good health and CMV-seropositive.

Here the CDR3 DNA reads TGTGCCAGCAGCCCATACTCAGGGGAGGATACGCAGTATTTT. This encodes CASSPYSGEDTQYF. The V and J genes are TRBV7-9 and TRBJ2-3; a possible D gene is TRBD1 (6 bases). The germline V gene has CDR1 SEHNR and CDR2 FQNEAQ (reference sequence). V was clipped by 5 bases and J by 6 bases, with 15 bases between them. The CDR3 has 14 residues. Full variable domain (remainder filled in from reference TRBV7-9 and TRBJ2-3): DTGVSQNPRHKITKRGQNVTFRCDPISEHNRLYWYRQTLGQGPEFLTYFQNEAQLEKSRLLSDRFSAERPKGSFSTLEIQRTEQGDSAMYLCASSPYSGEDTQYFGPGTRLTVL.